A selection of T cell receptor beta chains follows, all from one sample in a study of patients and donors after allogeneic stem cell transplantation. TCRdb itself ran the RT-PCR reads through MiXCR, one entry per CDR3 protein. The sample has approximately 150,000 distinct CDR3 sequences, 24% seen once; the top ten hold 25% to 30%. The sample was blood, either unsorted or a sorted T cell fraction (not recorded which). These receptors originate from a human donor who was either an allogeneic HSCT recipient or a stem cell or donor lymphocyte infusion donor (not recorded which). It is not recorded whose cells these are; they may come from a transplant donor. The CDR3 runs from the conserved cysteine through the conserved F or W. The D gene is left open where the match is weak. Clone sizes are given selectively: once, few, many, or a class where the clone is expanded.

.,TRBV12-3/TRBV12-4,many,14,TRBJ1-1,TGTGCCAGCAGTTTAGTTTTCGGGAACACTGAAGCTTTCTTT,CASSLVFGNTEAFF
TRBD1,TRBV29-1,.,13,TRBJ1-1,TGCAGCGTTGACCCACAGGGGGACACTGAAGCTTTCTTT,CSVDPQGDTEAFF
TRBD1,TRBV27,.,18,TRBJ2-1,TGTGCCAGCAGTCCGCGGGACAGGGGGTCCAGCTCCTACAATGAGCAGTTCTTC,CASSPRDRGSSSYNEQFF
.,TRBV24-1,many,14,TRBJ2-5,TGTGCCACCAGTGATCATCCGGATGATCGGACCCAGTACTTC,CATSDHPDDRTQYF
.,TRBV5-5,.,16,TRBJ2-2,TGTGCCAGCAGCGGACGGGACAAAGCGAACACCGGGGAGCTGTTTTTT,CASSGRDKANTGELFF
.,TRBV6-6,few,12,TRBJ2-1,TGTGCCAGCAGTCACCGAGAACGGGAGCAGTTCTTC,CASSHREREQFF
.,TRBV7-2,.,15,TRBJ1-6,TGTGCCAGCAGCTTAGCGTCCCAGGGGAATTCACCCCTCCACTTT,CASSLASQGNSPLHF
.,TRBV7-9,few,13,TRBJ1-2,TGTGCCAGCAGCTTCTTCGGGAACTATGGCTACACCTTC,CASSFFGNYGYTF
TRBD2,TRBV3-1,.,15,TRBJ2-5,TGTGCCAGCAGCCAAGGGGCGGGAGATGGGGAGACCCAGTACTTC,CASSQGAGDGETQYF
.,TRBV5-1,few,14,TRBJ2-5,TGCGCCAGCAGCTTGGACCTGTACCAAGAGACCCAGTACTTC,CASSLDLYQETQYF
TRBD1,TRBV7-9,few,14,TRBJ1-4,TGTGCCAGCAGTATGGACAGGATTAATGAAAAACTGTTTTTT,CASSMDRINEKLFF
.,TRBV7-9,many,13,TRBJ1-5,TGTGCCAGCAGCTTACAAGAATGGCAGCCCCAGCATTTT,CASSLQEWQPQHF
.,TRBV7-6,.,15,TRBJ1-5,TGTGCCAGCAGCTTAGCGCTGGGGGCCAATCAGCCCCAGCATTTT,CASSLALGANQPQHF
TRBD2,TRBV27,few,16,TRBJ2-1,TGTGCCAGCAGCTTGGGGAGGGCCAGAGGAAATGATGAGCAGTTCTTC,CASSLGRARGNDEQFF
.,TRBV12-3/TRBV12-4,few,14,TRBJ1-2,TGTGCCAGCAGTTTAGGAGGCAGGGTCTATGGCTACACCTTC,CASSLGGRVYGYTF
.,TRBV20-1,many,12,TRBJ1-2,TGCAGTGCTAGAGCCAGTAGCTATGGCTACACCTTC,CSARASSYGYTF
.,TRBV3-1,few,14,TRBJ2-7,TGTGCCAGCAGCCATCCGGGATCAACCTACGAGCAGTACTTC,CASSHPGSTYEQYF
TRBD2,TRBV9,few,14,TRBJ2-3,TGTGCCAGCAGCGTGGGGCGCGGGAGGGATACGCAGTATTTT,CASSVGRGRDTQYF
.,TRBV4-1,.,15,TRBJ1-6,TGCGCCAGCAGCCCCGGTATGGGGGTGGTTTCACCCCTCCACTTT,CASSPGMGVVSPLHF
.,TRBV7-9,few,13,TRBJ2-1,TGTGCCAGCAGCTTAGATGCCCCGCATGAGCAGTTCTTC,CASSLDAPHEQFF
.,TRBV7-9,.,13,TRBJ1-2,TGTGCCAGCAGCTTTGAAGACTGGAATGGCTACACCTTC,CASSFEDWNGYTF
TRBD1,TRBV20-1,few,14,TRBJ1-4,TGCAGTGCTAGTTCCCACAGGGGGCGTGAAAAACTGTTTTTT,CSASSHRGREKLFF
.,TRBV6-6,many,16,TRBJ1-2,TGTGCCAGCAGTAGTGAGGCCCCGGGCGCCAACTATGGCTACACCTTC,CASSSEAPGANYGYTF
.,TRBV5-1,.,15,TRBJ1-3,TGCGCCAGCAGCTTGGAAGGGGCGACTGGAAACACCATATATTTT,CASSLEGATGNTIYF
TRBD2,TRBV12-3/TRBV12-4,.,20,TRBJ2-3,TGTGCCAGCAGTTCCCCCGGGGGCGCTAATCGACTAGCGCTCACAGATACGCAGTATTTT,CASSSPGGANRLALTDTQYF
TRBD1,TRBV7-9,few,17,TRBJ1-1,TGTGCCAGCAGCTTAGAGGGGACAGGGGGCGCGGGCACTGAAGCTTTCTTT,CASSLEGTGGAGTEAFF
TRBD2,TRBV3-1,.,18,TRBJ2-7,TGTGCCAGCAGCCCTTTTGGACTAGCGGGAGGGTACGAAGGTGAGCAGTACTTC,CASSPFGLAGGYEGEQYF
TRBD1,TRBV9,.,14,TRBJ2-7,TGTGCCAGCAGCGTAGGGGGACAGGGGAGTGAGCAGTACTTC,CASSVGGQGSEQYF
.,TRBV20-1,.,15,TRBJ2-3,TGCAGTGCTCCGGGACTTTCCTCGGAGACAGATACGCAGTATTTT,CSAPGLSSETDTQYF
.,TRBV5-5,.,12,TRBJ2-1,TGTGCCAGCAGCTCCTGGGACACCCGGGGGTTCTTC,CASSSWDTRGFF
.,TRBV10-3,few,16,TRBJ2-3,TGTGCCATCAGTGAGACGGCCCTGGGGAGCACAGATACGCAGTATTTT,CAISETALGSTDTQYF
.,TRBV5-5,.,16,TRBJ2-5,TGTGCCAGCAGCAGTGGTCCCAACCCATACCAAGAGACCCAGTACTTC,CASSSGPNPYQETQYF
.,TRBV15,.,15,TRBJ1-4,TGTGCCACCAGCAGACCACAAGCAACTAATGAAAAACTGTTTTTT,CATSRPQATNEKLFF
.,TRBV5-5,.,14,TRBJ1-1,TGTGCCAGCAGCTTGTCCGACCAGAGCACTGAAGCTTTCTTT,CASSLSDQSTEAFF
.,TRBV5-3,.,13,TRBJ1-1,TGTGCCAGAAGCTACGGGGATGGGACTGAAGCTTTCTTT,CARSYGDGTEAFF
.,TRBV20-1,.,13,TRBJ2-3,TGCTCGAGGGATAGGGCACTCACAGATACGCAGTATTTT,CSRDRALTDTQYF
.,TRBV28,.,15,TRBJ2-7,TGTGCCAGCAGTCCGCGTTGGGGGCGCATGTACGAGCAGTACTTC,CASSPRWGRMYEQYF
TRBD2,TRBV7-6,few,15,TRBJ2-5,TGTGCCAGCAGCTTAGTTAGCGGGCCCCAAGAGACCCAGTACTTC,CASSLVSGPQETQYF
.,TRBV7-2,.,17,TRBJ2-2,TGTGCCAGCAGCAGGAGGGGTCTTTTAGGGTCCACCGGGGAGCTGTTTTTT,CASSRRGLLGSTGELFF
.,TRBV5-5,few,13,TRBJ2-5,TGTGCCAGCAGCTTCCTTATTGCAGAGACCCAGTACTTC,CASSFLIAETQYF
.,TRBV5-1,.,15,TRBJ2-1,TGCGCCAGCAGCTGGGGGCTAGGGCCGGAAAATCAGCAGTTCTTC,CASSWGLGPENQQFF
.,TRBV18,.,16,TRBJ2-5,TGTGCCAGCTCACTACAGGACTATCTTGGGTTAGAGACCCAGTACTTC,CASSLQDYLGLETQYF
.,TRBV20-1,.,13,TRBJ1-5,TGCAGTGCTAGCCGGGACACCGATCAGCCCCAGCATTTT,CSASRDTDQPQHF
.,TRBV10-3,.,12,TRBJ2-1,TGTGCCATCAGTGAGTCCCCAAATGAGCAGTCCTTC,CAISESPNEQSF
.,TRBV20-1,.,14,TRBJ1-5,TGCAGTGCGAGGGAGGGGATGTACAATCAGCCCCAGCATTTT,CSAREGMYNQPQHF
TRBD1,TRBV4-3,few,14,TRBJ1-5,TGCGCCAGCAGCCGCTTCGCAGGGGGAGGGCCCCAGCATTTT,CASSRFAGGGPQHF
.,TRBV5-1,.,14,TRBJ2-7,TGCGCCAGCAGCTTGGGGACAGCCATCTACGAGCAGTACTTC,CASSLGTAIYEQYF